This paragraph reports one T cell receptor beta chain. This clone was detected once. There is no known antigen for this receptor. Base qualities are not provided; no much larger clone lies one nucleotide away. The data are from a study of T cell responses to AZD1222 COVID-19 vaccine (dated by TCRdb to about 2021). Some background on the complete study: AZD1222 recipients whose second dose came at about 4 weeks and those whose second dose came at about 12 weeks were combined into one group, since spike-specific TCR depth and breadth did not differ between the two schedules. TCR sequencing was performed for roughly 240 trial participants, of whom 200 to 210 were given two doses of AZD1222 and approximately 26 were given two doses of MenACWY control vaccine. Trial participants were enrolled by age into 18-55, 56-69 and 70-plus year subgroups, with about 150, 28 and 57 TCR-sequenced participants respectively.

The CDR3 regions of human TCRbeta chains were analyzed by immunosequencing. On the authors' methods: TCRs in the repertoires were compared against a reference library of SARS-CoV-2-specific TCRs that had been generated with the MIRA antigen-specificity platform. Breadth was defined as the fraction of unique TCRs that were SARS-CoV-2-associated. Depth was defined as the fraction of total T cells that were SARS-CoV-2-associated. Using the MIRA data, every spike-specific TCR was mapped to the spike region that the TCR reacted to and assigned to either a CD4 or a CD8 class. Log10-transformed breadth and depth values were compared by one-way ANOVA with Sidak's multiple comparisons tests. TCRdb took over this immuneACCESS table, retaining in-frame rearrangements with V and J assigned. Such tables are incomplete; in checked studies, under half of the missing clones stem from an unresolved V gene, and the remainder is unexplained. That table furnishes V, J and clone size, whereas the DNA furnished D and trimming. This sample holds under 200,000 clones; just over 90% were observed only once. About 1.6% of the sample goes to the ten largest clones.

In the germline V gene, CDR1 corresponds to SGHTS and CDR2 to YDEGEE. Counted from cysteine to phenylalanine, this CDR3 has 14 amino acids. Of all the DNA, just the CDR3 is kept, 42 bases in frame from base 1. Trimming removed 8 bases from V and 7 bases from J; the gene matches leave 14 bases unexplained. Reading the label with the study, this specimen's time point is: baseline before first vaccination. The vaccinee samples were drawn from two UK trials, COV001 and COV002, one of which was a single-blind randomized controlled phase 2/3 trial testing AZD1222 (ChAdOx1 nCoV-19) in healthy adults. For TCRbeta chain sequencing, PBMC samples from trial participants were taken at day 0 and at day 28 after the second dose. Study-level results and caveats: CD4 TCRs associated with the vaccine covered the entire spike protein, and the dominant responses were in regions 160-218 and 743-854. No day 14 peak-response samples were available, so repertoires were characterized only after the peak T cell response. Conclusions about previously exposed vaccinees were limited because only a handful of AZD1222 recipients were SARS-CoV-2 seropositive at baseline. After two AZD1222 doses, both the breadth and the depth of spike-specific TCRs were significantly higher than at day 0 and than in MenACWY recipients. The 56-69-year group was small, and its depth increase did not reach significance, likely because of low power. Epitopes outside the regions mutated in the B.1.351 and B.1.1.7 variants were reportedly recognized by nearly half of the unique spike-specific TCRs. Most participants were white British and females outnumbered males, and the authors suggested that clonal diversity may have been underestimated.

The chain is made from TRBV5-8 and TRBJ1-2, and TRBD1 aligns with 7 junction nucleotides. This clonotype was obtained from an adult in good health. Here the sequenced sample was peripheral blood, taken on day 0 of AZD1222 vaccination. The DNA sequence is as follows: TGTGCCAGAACGACAGGGCAGATCCGGGGTGGCTACACCTTC. Its protein is CARTTGQIRGGYTF. The full variable domain, with segments outside the CDR3 supplied by the reference TRBV5-8 and TRBJ1-2 proteins, appears as EAGVTQSPTHLIKTRGQQATLRCSPISGHTSVYWYQQALGLGLQFLLWYDEGEERNRGNFPPRFSGRQFPNYSSELNVNALELEDSALYLCARTTGQIRGGYTFGSGTRLTVV.